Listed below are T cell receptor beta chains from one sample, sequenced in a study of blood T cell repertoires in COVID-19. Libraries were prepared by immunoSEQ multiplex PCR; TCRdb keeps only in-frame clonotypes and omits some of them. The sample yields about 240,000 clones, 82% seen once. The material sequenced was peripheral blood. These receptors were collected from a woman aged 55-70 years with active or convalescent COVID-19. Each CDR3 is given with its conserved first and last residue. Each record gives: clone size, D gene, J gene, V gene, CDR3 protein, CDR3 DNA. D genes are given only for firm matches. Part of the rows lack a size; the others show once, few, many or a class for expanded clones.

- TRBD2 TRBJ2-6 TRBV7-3 CASSLRGGVAGPDSGANVLTF TGTGCCAGCAGCTTAAGGGGCGGGGTAGCGGGGCCCGACTCTGGGGCCAACGTCCTGACTTTC
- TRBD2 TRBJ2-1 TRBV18 CASSPERDHNEQFF TGTGCCAGCTCACCGGAGCGGGATCACAATGAGCAGTTCTTC
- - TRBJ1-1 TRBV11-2 CASSLAHRDTEAFF TGTGCCAGCAGCTTAGCCCACAGGGACACTGAAGCTTTCTTT
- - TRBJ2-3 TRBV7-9 CASSGLSTDTQYF TGTGCCAGCAGTGGACTGAGCACAGATACGCAGTATTTT
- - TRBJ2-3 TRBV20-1 CSAGDTQYF TGCAGCGCCGGGGATACGCAGTATTTT
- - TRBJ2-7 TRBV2 CASSERRELFEQYF TGTGCCAGCAGTGAGCGCAGGGAATTGTTCGAGCAGTACTTC
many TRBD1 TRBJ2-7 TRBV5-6 CASSRGQGYEQYF TGTGCCAGCAGCAGGGGACAGGGCTACGAGCAGTACTTC
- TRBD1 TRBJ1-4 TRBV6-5 CASRRGRANEKLFF TGTGCCAGCAGAAGGGGGCGAGCTAATGAAAAACTGTTTTTT
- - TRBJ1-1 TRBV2 CASIGAGTEAFF TGTGCCAGCATAGGGGCGGGGACTGAAGCTTTCTTT
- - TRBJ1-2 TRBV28 CASRSPNYGYTF TGTGCCAGCAGGTCCCCGAACTATGGCTACACCTTC
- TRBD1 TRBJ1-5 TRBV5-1 CASSLVGQEGQPQHF TGCGCCAGCAGCTTGGTCGGACAGGAGGGTCAGCCCCAGCATTTT
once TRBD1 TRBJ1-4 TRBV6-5 CASRTQGVFREKLFF TGTGCCAGCAGAACACAGGGGGTCTTTAGGGAAAAACTGTTTTTT
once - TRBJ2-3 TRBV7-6 CASSPTIAFQRDTDTQYF TGTGCCAGCAGCCCCACCATAGCCTTCCAACGAGACACAGATACGCAGTATTTT
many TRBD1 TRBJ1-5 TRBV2 CASRSTGGNQPQHF TGTGCCAGCAGATCCACAGGGGGCAATCAGCCCCAGCATTTT
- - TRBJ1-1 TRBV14 CASSQDWGRIMNTEAFF TGTGCCAGCAGCCAAGATTGGGGGAGGATCATGAACACTGAAGCTTTCTTT
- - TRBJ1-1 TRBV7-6 CASTKWTENTEAFF TGTGCCAGCACCAAGTGGACTGAGAACACTGAAGCTTTCTTT
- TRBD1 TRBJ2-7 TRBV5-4 CASSRGQVLYEQYF TGTGCCAGCAGCCGGGGACAGGTTCTCTACGAGCAGTACTTC
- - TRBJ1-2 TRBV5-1 CASSLEAEDYGYTF TGCGCCAGCAGCTTGGAGGCAGAGGACTATGGCTACACCTTC
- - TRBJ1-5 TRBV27 CASSLTVHSNQPQHF TGTGCCAGCAGTTTGACAGTCCATAGCAATCAGCCCCAGCATTTT
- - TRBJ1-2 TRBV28 CASSLWGTFYGYTF TGTGCCAGCAGTTTATGGGGCACCTTCTATGGCTACACCTTC
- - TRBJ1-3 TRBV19 CASSIKGGYSGNTIYF TGTGCCAGTAGTATAAAAGGCGGATACTCTGGAAACACCATATATTTT
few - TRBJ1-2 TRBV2 CASSSDLSLGGYTF TGTGCCAGCAGTTCCGACTTATCCCTTGGTGGCTACACCTTC
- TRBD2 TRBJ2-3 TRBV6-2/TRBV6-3 CASSYSGTSGGYTDTQYF TGTGCCAGCAGTTACTCGGGGACTAGCGGGGGGTACACAGATACGCAGTATTTT
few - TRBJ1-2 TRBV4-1 CASSQDGQYGYTF TGCGCCAGCAGCCAAGATGGGCAGTATGGCTACACCTTC